The next 12 T cell receptor beta chains were all read from a single sample in a study of blood T cell repertoires in COVID-19. The assay was immunoSEQ multiplex PCR, and TCRdb's table has in-frame clones only and misses some. The data hold 290,000 or so clones, with around 87% observed a single time. Material: peripheral blood. The origin of the receptors is a man aged 18 to 29 with active or convalescent COVID-19.

The V call is TRBV12-3 or TRBV12-4, the J call TRBJ2-3; maybe TRBD2 (5 bases). V lost 5 bases and J lost 6, with 9 bases in between. The CDR3 is 12 residues long. The CDR3 loop is CASSPWEDTQYF. The DNA for the CDR3 is TGTGCCAGCAGTCCGTGGGAGGATACGCAGTATTTT.

The chain has TRBV6-1 and TRBJ2-7, with D possibly TRBD1 on 6 matching bases. The CDR3 spans 15 residues. Germline CDR1 MNHNS, CDR2 SASEGT. Trimming took off 0 bases at V and 0 bases at J, with 9 bases between the two ends. The DNA for the CDR3 is TGTGCCAGCAGTGAAGCGGGACAAAGCTCCTACGAGCAGTACTTC. This gives the protein CASSEAGQSSYEQYF.

This sequence joins TRBV11-2 and TRBJ2-2, with no clear D. Germline V gives CDR1 SGHAT, CDR2 FQNNGV. The CDR3 is 13 amino acids. V lost 2 bases, J lost 3 bases, and 4 bases lay in between. CDR3 residues: CASSLSDTGELFF. In DNA, the CDR3 is TGTGCCAGCAGCTTATCTGACACCGGGGAGCTGTTTTTT.

The J gene is TRBJ2-7, the V gene TRBV15; perhaps TRBD2 as D (11 bases). Germline V lookup: CDR1 LNHNV, CDR2 YYDKDF (reference sequence). This CDR3 is built from 22 residues. V was cut by 0 bases and J by 2 bases, with 32 bases left in between. For the CDR3, the DNA is TGTGCCACCAGCAGAGACTCCGGGACAGGGGCGCTAGCGGGAGGCATCCCCTACGAGCAGTACTTC. This gives the protein CATSRDSGTGALAGGIPYEQYF.

This clone was seen more than once but under ten times. The chain employs TRBV2 and TRBJ2-7; possibly TRBD2 for D (7 bases). The CDR3 totals 12 residues. V was trimmed by 8 bases and J by 4 bases, leaving 12 bases between them. In germline, CDR1 is SNHLY, CDR2 FYNNEI. DNA for the CDR3: TGTGCCAGCTTGAGGGGGGGATACGAGCAGTACTTC. Protein sequence: CASLRGGYEQYF.

The rearrangement uses TRBV12-3 or TRBV12-4 and TRBJ2-5, with D perhaps matching TRBD1 (6 bases). Deletions cut 3 bases from V and 4 bases from J, with 9 bases between. The CDR3 extends over 13 amino acids. The CDR3 region is CASSFSGVETQYF. DNA for the CDR3: TGTGCCAGCAGTTTCTCAGGGGTAGAGACCCAGTACTTC.

The chain joins TRBV13 to TRBJ2-7; D is perhaps TRBD2 (6 bases). Germline CDR1 PRHDT, CDR2 FYEKMQ (reference sequence). Trimming stripped 2 bases from V and 2 bases from J, with 13 bases between. CDR3 length: 15 residues. The DNA for the CDR3 is TGTGCCAGCAGCTTAATGGGGGGTGGTCCCTACGAGCAGTACTTC. It specifies CASSLMGGGPYEQYF.

This clone was found once. The V gene is TRBV6-2 or TRBV6-3, the J gene TRBJ2-1; the match to TRBD1 covers 7 bases. The CDR3 has 13 residues. CDR1 MNHEY and CDR2 SVGEGT come from the germline V gene. V lost 6 bases to trimming and J lost 8 bases; unmatched junction nucleotides: 7. In DNA, the CDR3 is TGTGCCAGCAGCCTGACAGGGTTTGATGAGCAGTTCTTC. Its protein product is CASSLTGFDEQFF.

This chain joins TRBV12-3 or TRBV12-4 and TRBJ2-5; D gene ambiguous. The CDR3 extends over 13 amino acids. Trimming removed 6 bases from V and 2 bases from J, with 10 bases in between. The CDR3 DNA is TGTGCCAGCAGCACGAGGATGCAAGAGACCCAGTACTTC. Amino acid sequence: CASSTRMQETQYF.

The chain carries TRBV6-5 and TRBJ2-1, with 8 nucleotides matching TRBD2. Trimming cost V 0 bases and J 8 bases; bases outside gene matches: 6. The CDR3 has 15 amino acids. The germline CDR1 and CDR2 sequences are MNHEY and SVGAGI. CDR3 nucleotides: TGTGCCAGCAGTTACTCCGGACTAGCTCTCGATGAGCAGTTCTTC. It encodes CASSYSGLALDEQFF.

This chain connects TRBV7-6 to TRBJ1-1, with 9 bases fitting TRBD1. This CDR3 has 15 residues. Per germline, CDR1 SGHVS and CDR2 FNYEAQ. With V trimmed by 4 bases and J by 6 bases, 9 bases remained unmatched. The CDR3 sequence is CASSSRPGQGSEAFF. In nucleotides, the CDR3 is TGTGCCAGCAGCTCAAGACCGGGACAGGGATCTGAAGCTTTCTTT.

A few counts support this clone. V is TRBV28 and J is TRBJ1-1; TRBD1 agrees at 9 bases. The V and J ends lost 4 bases and 0 bases, in that order; junction bases with no gene match: 3. Per germline, CDR1 MDHEN and CDR2 SYDVKM. The CDR3 is 15 amino acids. This CDR3 reads CASSYRGLVNTEAFF. In DNA form, the CDR3 reads TGTGCCAGCAGTTACAGGGGGCTGGTGAACACTGAAGCTTTCTTT.